The TCR beta chain described here comes from a study of shared clonotypes between healthy human individuals (TCRdb year 2020). Turning to the overall study: A couple of women and three men aged 18 to 49 years were included in the cohort. Blood TCR repertoires of a handful of healthy adults were deeply sequenced to estimate repertoire size and the extent of clonotype sharing between individuals. Per donor, leukapheresis produced somewhere between about 0.94 and 9.5 billion PBMCs. Libraries were prepared and TCR repertoires were sequenced by different laboratories using diverse techniques, in order to increase sequencing depth and limit assay-specific biases.

For CDR1 and CDR2, the germline V gene lists SGHTA and FQGNSA. The germline ends are 28 bases apart after V is trimmed by 6 bases and J by 7 bases. Including cysteine and phenylalanine, the CDR3 has 17 amino acids. Here the CDR3 DNA is all that survives: 51 bases in frame from base 1. Using the deep immunoSEQ assay, TCR CDR3 regions were amplified from genomic DNA by multiplex PCR. Extracted genomic DNA from each cell subset was distributed evenly across all wells of several immunoSEQ 96-well plates, and each plate was treated as a replicate. For unsorted PBMC, around 310 ng of genomic DNA, equivalent to around 30,000 T cell genomes, went into each replicate PCR. Ten immunoSEQ deep assay plates were used to sequence unsorted PBMC genomic DNA. The purified libraries were quantified using a Qubit 3.0 fluorometer, sized with a Bioanalyzer 2100, and then quantified again using the KAPA Library Quantification kit. A separate single-read 150-cycle Illumina NextSeq 550 flow cell was used to sequence each immunoSEQ 96-well plate. As for the authors' bioinformatics: Because the immunoSEQ output included only junctional sequences and no quality scores, the filtering could not be the same as the filtering used for full-length reads. Sequences were annotated with PyIR, a Python wrapper for IgBLAST v1.9, using IMGT germline references to assign V/J genes and CDR3. Reads were filtered out if the reads had weak V/J assignments (E-value above 1e-6), no CDR3, stop codons, out-of-frame junctions, or ambiguous translated residues. A V3J clonotype was defined by an identical inferred V gene, J gene, and CDR3 amino acid sequence. To compute the percentage overlap between repertoires, the number of shared unique clonotypes was divided by the size of the smaller repertoire. Richness of each repertoire was evaluated using RTK rarefaction, the Chao1 estimator, and Recon v2.1 estimates of unobserved clonotypes. TCRdb retrieved this table from immuneACCESS and kept in-frame rearrangements only. Not all clones are present; in checked studies, unresolved V genes account for under half, and no reason is known for the remainder. The DNA gave D and trimming, while V, J and clone size come from that table. In this sample the table shows some 490,000 clones, 70% to 80% of which occur a single time. The ten largest clonotypes hold around 12% of the sample.

General conclusions and limits of the study: Because the study included a small number of donors, the genetic and exposure-history diversity represented was limited. Pairwise subsampling indicated that sequencing depth was expected to affect the degree of clonotype sharing among donors. Sampling was restricted to blood, and TCR repertoires in tissue are likely to differ from TCR repertoires in blood.

Remarks on this clone: The clone's antigen remains unknown. No clone much larger than this one lies a single base away; base qualities are absent.

The donors were healthy, HIV-negative adults with no recently reported acute infections or vaccinations. Every donor was a Caucasian adult residing in Nashville, Tennessee, USA. For unsorted samples, tens of millions of PBMCs were counted, and genomic DNA was extracted using the QIAamp DNA Blood Mini kit. Blood was collected by leukapheresis, and PBMCs were isolated by Ficoll-Histopaque density gradient centrifugation and then cryopreserved in liquid nitrogen vapor phase. The sequence links TRBV7-2 to TRBJ2-7; a tentative D match to TRBD2 spans 6 bases. Sequencing was performed on PBMCs. This clonotype was sampled from a woman between 40 and 50 years old in good health. Some clones in this sample may be carry-over from other donors' samples. The CDR3 here reads CASSRGSGQAGLREQYF. The DNA is as follows: TGTGCCAGCAGTCGGGGGTCGGGGCAGGCCGGTTTACGAGAGCAGTACTTC.